The entry that follows covers one T cell receptor beta chain sequence. This specimen belongs to a study of graft-versus-host responses after intestinal transplantation. Study-wide context: Anti-thymocyte globulin induction was given to all recipients, followed by tacrolimus and steroids for three to four years.

Data came from immunoSEQ multiplex PCR; TCRdb stores just in-frame clones and leaves some out. The table shows around 71,000 clones, with over 85% occurring only once. This TCR came from a human patient who received an intestinal transplant, so some T cells may come from the graft donor. Sequenced material: bone marrow, taken 700 to 750 days after intestinal transplantation.

CDR3 nucleotides: TGTGCCAGTAGTATACCCCGACTAGCGGGAGGGTCAGATACGCAGTATTTT. This codes for CASSIPRLAGGSDTQYF. The genes are TRBV19 and TRBJ2-3; 14 bases map to TRBD2. J lost 4 bases, V lost 2 bases, and 5 bases had no gene match. The CDR3 spans 17 residues. Per germline, CDR1 LNHDA and CDR2 SQIVND (reference sequence).